The 7 T cell receptor beta chains below all came from one sample that was sequenced in a study of blood T cell repertoires in COVID-19. Generated by immunoSEQ multiplex PCR, the TCRdb table keeps only in-frame clones and is missing some. Among about 87,000 clones listed, over 75% were seen once. The source material was peripheral blood. The receptors here all came from a woman older than 75 with COVID-19, enrolled during active disease.

This chain links TRBV12-5 with TRBJ2-3; maybe TRBD2 (5 bases). V was clipped by 1 base and J by 9 bases, with 11 bases between them. The CDR3 loop spans 13 amino acids. Germline V lookup: CDR1 LGHNT, CDR2 FRNRAP. The CDR3 region has the DNA TGTGCTAGTGGTTTGGAAGCGGAAACCACGCAGTATTTT. This sequence encodes CASGLEAETTQYF.

The V call is TRBV6-1, the J call TRBJ2-1; TRBD1 matches 9 bases. CDR1 and CDR2 from the germline V gene are MNHNS and SASEGT. With 4 bases clipped from V and 8 bases from J, the junction kept 12 bases outside the gene matches. The CDR3 covers 16 residues. CDR3 amino acids: CASSALTGTGTDEQFF. CDR3 in DNA: TGTGCCAGCAGTGCACTAACCGGGACAGGGACGGATGAGCAGTTCTTC.

The chain is built from TRBV7-2 and TRBJ1-4; TRBD1 agrees at 9 bases. This CDR3 is 15 amino acids long. Germline V gives CDR1 SGHTA, CDR2 FQGNSA. J lost 7 bases, V lost 6 bases, and 9 bases had no gene match. This CDR3 is CASRRTGASVEKLFF. The CDR3 nucleotides are TGTGCCAGCAGACGGACAGGGGCCAGCGTTGAAAAACTGTTTTTT.

This chain uses TRBV19 with TRBJ1-1, with 9 positions matching TRBD1. Trimming removed 1 base from V and 0 bases from J; junction bases left unmatched: 9. This CDR3 comprises 18 residues. Germline lookup yields CDR1 LNHDA and CDR2 SQIVND (reference sequence). DNA for the CDR3: TGTGCCAGTAGTATAGGGAGCGGGACAGGGAGGCTGAACACTGAAGCTTTCTTT. Its protein is CASSIGSGTGRLNTEAFF.

The genes are TRBV5-4 and TRBJ1-1; no reliable D call. In germline, CDR1 is SGHNT, CDR2 YYREEE (reference sequence). Trimming took 4 bases from V and 4 from J, leaving 8 bases between them. This CDR3 region has 12 residues. CDR3 bases: TGTGCCAGCAGCCTAACGGGCACTGAAGCTTTCTTT. Its protein product is CASSLTGTEAFF.

This chain uses TRBV30 with TRBJ2-7, with 10 bases fitting TRBD2. The ends lost 4 bases at V and 4 bases at J; junction bases unmatched: 16. This CDR3 is built from 17 residues. Germline V lookup: CDR1 GTSNPN, CDR2 SVGIG (reference sequence). CDR3 region: CAWTTWGQALAGYEQYF. The CDR3 bases are TGTGCCTGGACCACATGGGGGCAGGCACTAGCGGGGTACGAGCAGTACTTC.

The chain couples TRBV30 to TRBJ2-7; 8 nucleotides line up with TRBD1. Germline CDR1 reads GTSNPN; CDR2 reads SVGIG (reference sequence). The junction had 9 bases not matched to a gene; V was cut back by 0 bases and J by 2 bases. The CDR3 length is 16 residues. CDR3 DNA: TGTGCCTGGAGTGTTCCAGGGGGCATGGGGCCCTACGAGCAGTACTTC. Translating gives CAWSVPGGMGPYEQYF.